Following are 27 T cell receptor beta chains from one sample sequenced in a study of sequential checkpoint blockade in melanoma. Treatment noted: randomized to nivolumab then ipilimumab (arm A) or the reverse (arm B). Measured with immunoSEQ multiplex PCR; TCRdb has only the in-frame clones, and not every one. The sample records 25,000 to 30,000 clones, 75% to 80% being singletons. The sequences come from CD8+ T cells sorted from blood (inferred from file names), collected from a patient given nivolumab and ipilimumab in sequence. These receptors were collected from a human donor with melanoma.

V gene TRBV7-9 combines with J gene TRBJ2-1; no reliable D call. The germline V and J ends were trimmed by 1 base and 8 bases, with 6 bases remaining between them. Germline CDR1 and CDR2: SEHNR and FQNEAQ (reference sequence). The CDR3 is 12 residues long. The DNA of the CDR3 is TGTGCCAGCAGCTTAGTCTTTTATGAGCAGTTCTTC. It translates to CASSLVFYEQFF.

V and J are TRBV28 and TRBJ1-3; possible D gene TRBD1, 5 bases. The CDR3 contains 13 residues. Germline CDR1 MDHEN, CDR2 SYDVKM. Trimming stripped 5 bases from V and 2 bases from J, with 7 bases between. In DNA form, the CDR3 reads TGTGCCAGCAGTAGGACAACTGGAAACACCATATATTTT. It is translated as CASSRTTGNTIYF.

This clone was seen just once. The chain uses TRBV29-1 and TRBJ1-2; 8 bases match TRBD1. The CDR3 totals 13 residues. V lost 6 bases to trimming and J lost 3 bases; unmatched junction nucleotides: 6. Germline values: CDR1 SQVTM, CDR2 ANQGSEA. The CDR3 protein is CSVRTGRDYGYTF. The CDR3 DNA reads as TGCAGCGTGCGGACAGGGAGGGACTATGGCTACACCTTC.

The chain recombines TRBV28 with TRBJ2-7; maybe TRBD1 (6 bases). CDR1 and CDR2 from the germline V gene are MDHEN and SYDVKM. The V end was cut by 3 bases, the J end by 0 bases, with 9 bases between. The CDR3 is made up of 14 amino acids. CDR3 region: CASSFRDNSYEQYF. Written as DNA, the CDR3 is TGTGCCAGCAGTTTTAGGGACAACTCCTACGAGCAGTACTTC. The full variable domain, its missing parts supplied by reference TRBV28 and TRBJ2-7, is DVKVTQSSRYLVKRTGEKVFLECVQDMDHENMFWYRQDPGLGLRLIYFSYDVKMKEKGDIPEGYSVSREKKERFSLILESASTNQTSMYLCASSFRDNSYEQYFGPGTRLTVT.

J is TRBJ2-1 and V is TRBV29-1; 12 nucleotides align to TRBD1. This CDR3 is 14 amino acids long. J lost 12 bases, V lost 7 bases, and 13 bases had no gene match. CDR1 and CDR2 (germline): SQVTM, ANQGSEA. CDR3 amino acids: CSGSSGTGGGRQFF. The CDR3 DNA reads TGCAGCGGATCCTCCGGGACAGGGGGCGGGAGGCAGTTCTTC.

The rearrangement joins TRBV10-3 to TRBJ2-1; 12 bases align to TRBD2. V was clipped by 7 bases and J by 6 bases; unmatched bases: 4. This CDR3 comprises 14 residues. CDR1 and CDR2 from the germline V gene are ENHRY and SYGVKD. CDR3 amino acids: CAITSGGAVNEQFF. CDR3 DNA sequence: TGTGCCATCACTAGCGGGGGGGCCGTCAATGAGCAGTTCTTC.

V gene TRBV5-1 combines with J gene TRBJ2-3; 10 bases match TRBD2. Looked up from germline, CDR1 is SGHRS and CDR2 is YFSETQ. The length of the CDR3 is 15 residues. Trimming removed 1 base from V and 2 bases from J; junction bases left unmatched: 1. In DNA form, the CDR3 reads TGCGCCAGCAGCTTGCTAGCGGGGGACACAGATACGCAGTATTTT. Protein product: CASSLLAGDTDTQYF.

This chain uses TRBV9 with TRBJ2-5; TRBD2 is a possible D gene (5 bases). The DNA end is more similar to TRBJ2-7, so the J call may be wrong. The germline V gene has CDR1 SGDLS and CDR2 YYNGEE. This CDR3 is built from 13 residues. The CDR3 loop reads CASSVVLEDEQYF. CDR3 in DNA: TGTGCCAGCAGCGTAGTACTAGAGGACGAGCAGTACTTC.

The CDR3 region is CASSQGLAAGGYEQYF. Written as DNA, the CDR3 is TGCGCCAGCAGCCAGGGACTAGCGGCAGGTGGCTACGAGCAGTACTTC. This chain links TRBV4-1 with TRBJ2-7; 11 bases line up with TRBD2. The trim removed 3 bases at V and 3 bases at J, leaving 7 bases unmatched. Germline CDR1 MGHRA, CDR2 YSYEKL. The CDR3 contains 16 residues.

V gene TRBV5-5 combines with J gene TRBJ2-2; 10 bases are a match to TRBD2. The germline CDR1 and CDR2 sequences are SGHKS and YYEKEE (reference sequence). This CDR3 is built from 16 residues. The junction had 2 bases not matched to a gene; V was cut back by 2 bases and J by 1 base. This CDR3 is CASSLRLAGNTGELFF. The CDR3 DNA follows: TGTGCCAGCAGCTTAAGACTAGCGGGGAACACCGGGGAGCTGTTTTTT.

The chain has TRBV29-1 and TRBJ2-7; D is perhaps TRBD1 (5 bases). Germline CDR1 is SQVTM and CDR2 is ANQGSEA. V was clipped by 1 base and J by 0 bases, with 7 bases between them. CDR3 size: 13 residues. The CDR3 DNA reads TGCAGCGTTGAAGCGGACAACTCCTACGAGCAGTACTTC. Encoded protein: CSVEADNSYEQYF.

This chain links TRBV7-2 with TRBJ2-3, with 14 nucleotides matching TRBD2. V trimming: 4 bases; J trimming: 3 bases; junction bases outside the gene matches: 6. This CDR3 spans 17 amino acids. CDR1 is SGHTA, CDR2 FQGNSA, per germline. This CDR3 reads CASSWGLAGEGTDTQYF. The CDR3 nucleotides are TGTGCCAGCAGCTGGGGACTAGCGGGAGAAGGGACAGATACGCAGTATTTT.

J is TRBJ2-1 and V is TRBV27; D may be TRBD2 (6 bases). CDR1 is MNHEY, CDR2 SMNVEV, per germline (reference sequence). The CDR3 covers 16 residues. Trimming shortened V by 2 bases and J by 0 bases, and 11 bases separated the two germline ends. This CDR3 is CASSLIAGSSYNEQFF. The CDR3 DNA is TGTGCCAGCAGTTTAATCGCGGGGAGCTCCTACAATGAGCAGTTCTTC.

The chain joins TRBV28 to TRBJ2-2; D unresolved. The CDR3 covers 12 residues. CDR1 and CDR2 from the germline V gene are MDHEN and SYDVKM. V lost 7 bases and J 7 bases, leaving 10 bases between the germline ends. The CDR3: CASIPTGGELFF. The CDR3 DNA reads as TGTGCCAGCATCCCTACGGGCGGGGAGCTGTTTTTT.

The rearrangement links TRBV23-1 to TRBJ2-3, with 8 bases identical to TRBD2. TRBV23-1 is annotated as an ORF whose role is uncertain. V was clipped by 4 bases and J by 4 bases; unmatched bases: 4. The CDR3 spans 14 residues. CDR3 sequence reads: CASSPGTRADTQYF. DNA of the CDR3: TGCGCCAGCAGTCCCGGGACTAGGGCAGATACGCAGTATTTT.

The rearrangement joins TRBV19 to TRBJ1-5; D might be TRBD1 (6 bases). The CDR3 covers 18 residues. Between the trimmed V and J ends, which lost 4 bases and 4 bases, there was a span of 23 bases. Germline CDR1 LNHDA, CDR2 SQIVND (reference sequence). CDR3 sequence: CASSTEARLQGANQPQHF. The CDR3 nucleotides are TGTGCCAGTAGTACAGAGGCCCGCTTACAGGGTGCTAATCAGCCCCAGCATTTT.

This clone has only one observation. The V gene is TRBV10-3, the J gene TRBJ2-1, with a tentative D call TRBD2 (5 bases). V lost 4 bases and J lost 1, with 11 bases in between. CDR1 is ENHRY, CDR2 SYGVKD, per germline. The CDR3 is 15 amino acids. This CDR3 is CAISVGAASYNEQFF. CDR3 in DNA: TGTGCCATCAGTGTGGGAGCGGCATCCTACAATGAGCAGTTCTTC.

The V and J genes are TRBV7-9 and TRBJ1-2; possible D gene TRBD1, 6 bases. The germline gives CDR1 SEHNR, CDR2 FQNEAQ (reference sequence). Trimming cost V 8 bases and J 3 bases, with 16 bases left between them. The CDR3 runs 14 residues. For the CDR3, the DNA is TGTGCCAGCGACGAACCAGGGGTAGACTATGGCTACACCTTC. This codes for CASDEPGVDYGYTF. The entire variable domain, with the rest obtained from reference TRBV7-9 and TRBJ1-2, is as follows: DTGVSQNPRHKITKRGQNVTFRCDPISEHNRLYWYRQTLGQGPEFLTYFQNEAQLEKSRLLSDRFSAERPKGSFSTLEIQRTEQGDSAMYLCASDEPGVDYGYTFGSGTRLTVV.

The CDR3 sequence: CASSIDRTGYAEAFF. CDR3 sequence (DNA): TGTGCCAGTAGTATAGACCGAACAGGGTACGCTGAAGCTTTCTTT. The chain combines TRBV19 with TRBJ1-1, with a possible D match to TRBD1 (6 bases). The CDR3 is made up of 15 amino acids. Trimming left V 0 bases short and J 6 bases short, with 14 bases between. CDR1 LNHDA and CDR2 SQIVND come from the germline V gene (reference sequence).

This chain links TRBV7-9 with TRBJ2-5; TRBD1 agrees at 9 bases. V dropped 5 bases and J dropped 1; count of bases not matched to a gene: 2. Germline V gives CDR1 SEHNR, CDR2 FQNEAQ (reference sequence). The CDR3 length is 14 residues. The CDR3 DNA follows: TGTGCCAGCAGCCCACAGGGGGCCCAAGAGACCCAGTACTTC. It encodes CASSPQGAQETQYF.

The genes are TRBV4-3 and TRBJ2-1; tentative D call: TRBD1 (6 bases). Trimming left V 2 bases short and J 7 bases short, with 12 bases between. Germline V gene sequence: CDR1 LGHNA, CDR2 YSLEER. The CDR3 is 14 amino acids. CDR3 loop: CASSQFPQGNEQFF. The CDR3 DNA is TGCGCCAGCAGCCAATTCCCACAGGGAAATGAGCAGTTCTTC.

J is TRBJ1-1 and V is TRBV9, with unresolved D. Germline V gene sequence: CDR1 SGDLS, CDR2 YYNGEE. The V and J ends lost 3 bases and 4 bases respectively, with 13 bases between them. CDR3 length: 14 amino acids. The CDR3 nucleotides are TGTGCCAGCAGCGCCGACCCCCCTAGCACTGAAGCTTTCTTT. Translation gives CASSADPPSTEAFF. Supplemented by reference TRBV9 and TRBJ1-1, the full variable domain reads DSGVTQTPKHLITATGQRVTLRCSPRSGDLSVYWYQQSLDQGLQFLIQYYNGEERAKGNILERFSAQQFPDLHSELNLSSLELGDSALYFCASSADPPSTEAFFGQGTRLTVV.

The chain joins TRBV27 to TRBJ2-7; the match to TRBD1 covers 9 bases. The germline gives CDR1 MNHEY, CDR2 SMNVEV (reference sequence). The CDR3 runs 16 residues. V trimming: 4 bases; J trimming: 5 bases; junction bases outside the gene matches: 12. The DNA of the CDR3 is TGTGCCAGCAGTTGGTCCCCACCGGGACAGGGCCACGAGCAGTACTTC. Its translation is CASSWSPPGQGHEQYF.

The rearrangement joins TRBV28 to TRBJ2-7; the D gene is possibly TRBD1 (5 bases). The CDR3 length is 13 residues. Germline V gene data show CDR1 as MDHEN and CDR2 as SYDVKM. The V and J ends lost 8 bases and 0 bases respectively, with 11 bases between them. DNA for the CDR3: TGTGCCAGCGCCGAGGACAACTCCTACGAGCAGTACTTC. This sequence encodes CASAEDNSYEQYF.

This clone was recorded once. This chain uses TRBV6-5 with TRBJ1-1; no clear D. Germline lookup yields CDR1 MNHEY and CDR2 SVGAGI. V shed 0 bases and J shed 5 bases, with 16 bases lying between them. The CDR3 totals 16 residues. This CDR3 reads CASSYSILGGWTEAFF. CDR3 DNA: TGTGCCAGCAGTTACTCGATTCTAGGAGGGTGGACTGAAGCTTTCTTT.

The CDR3 region has the DNA TGTGCCAGCAGCTTACAGGGTGGCTACGAGCAGTACTTC. Protein: CASSLQGGYEQYF. The chain couples TRBV7-9 to TRBJ2-7, with a weak D call TRBD1 (5 bases). The CDR3 has 13 amino acids. V gave up 2 bases and J gave up 3 bases, with 8 bases separating them. Per germline, CDR1 SEHNR and CDR2 FQNEAQ (reference sequence).

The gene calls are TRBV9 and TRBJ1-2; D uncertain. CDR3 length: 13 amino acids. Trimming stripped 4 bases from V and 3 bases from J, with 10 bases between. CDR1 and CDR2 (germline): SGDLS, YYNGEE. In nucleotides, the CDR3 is TGTGCCAGCAGCCCCCGTTATGACTATGGCTACACCTTC. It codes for CASSPRYDYGYTF.